These 28 T cell receptor beta chains were all obtained from the same sample, sequenced in a study of blood T cell repertoires in COVID-19. The assay was immunoSEQ multiplex PCR, and TCRdb's table has in-frame clones only and misses some. The table records about 74,000 clones, just over 85% of them present only once. The sequenced sample consisted of peripheral blood. Every receptor here comes from a woman of 80 years or more with active or convalescent COVID-19.

The chain links TRBV9 to TRBJ1-6; 10 bases match TRBD1. Trimming took 1 base from V and 9 from J; bases not matched to a gene: 7. The CDR3 is 16 residues long. Germline CDR1 SGDLS, CDR2 YYNGEE. This CDR3 is CASSVYRDRGASPLHF. CDR3 nucleotide sequence: TGTGCCAGCAGCGTATACCGGGACAGGGGTGCTTCACCCCTCCACTTT.

This rearrangement joins TRBV2 to TRBJ1-2; 7 nucleotides line up with TRBD1. The trim removed 7 bases at V and 7 bases at J, leaving 12 bases unmatched. This CDR3 is 14 amino acids long. The germline V gene encodes CDR1 SNHLY and CDR2 FYNNEI. CDR3 in DNA: TGTGCCAGCATCTCGGAGGGGGCGGTAGGTGGCTACACCTTC. Its translation: CASISEGAVGGYTF.

V is TRBV6-1 and J is TRBJ2-5; 12 bases map to TRBD2. With 4 bases clipped from V and 4 bases from J, the junction kept 7 bases outside the gene matches. This CDR3 contains 16 residues. The germline V gene has CDR1 MNHNS and CDR2 SASEGT. CDR3 residues: CASSVLAGGPGETQYF. CDR3 DNA: TGTGCCAGCAGTGTCCTAGCGGGAGGGCCGGGAGAGACCCAGTACTTC.

The V call is TRBV7-3, the J call TRBJ2-3; TRBD2 matches 9 bases. The V gene end was trimmed by 2 bases and the J gene end by 8 bases; junction bases not matched to a gene: 8. CDR3 length equals 15 residues. Germline CDR1 is SGHTA and CDR2 is FQGTGA. DNA of the CDR3: TGTGCCAGCAGCTTAGAGGGAATAGCGGGAGCTACGCAGTATTTT. This codes for CASSLEGIAGATQYF.

By proportion, this clone is medium-sized. The chain combines TRBV7-9 with TRBJ2-2; D possibly corresponds to TRBD2 (6 bases). This CDR3 spans 15 amino acids. With 11 bases removed from V and 4 bases from J, the gap between germline ends came to 20 bases. Germline V gene sequence: CDR1 SEHNR, CDR2 FQNEAQ (reference sequence). The CDR3 is CAAETRRDSTGELFF. The CDR3 region has the DNA TGTGCCGCCGAGACAAGGCGGGATAGCACCGGGGAGCTGTTTTTT. Looking up the rest from reference TRBV7-9 and TRBJ2-2 gives the full variable domain: DTGVSQNPRHKITKRGQNVTFRCDPISEHNRLYWYRQTLGQGPEFLTYFQNEAQLEKSRLLSDRFSAERPKGSFSTLEIQRTEQGDSAMYLCAAETRRDSTGELFFGEGSRLTVL.

J is TRBJ2-2 and V is TRBV3-1 (or the pseudogene TRBV3-2); the D gene is possibly TRBD1 (5 bases). The V gene's germline CDR1 is LGHDT and CDR2 YNNKEL (reference sequence). The CDR3 consists of 15 residues. With 0 bases removed from V and 9 bases from J, the gap between germline ends came to 14 bases. CDR3 loop: CASSQDRGPVWELFF. The CDR3, as DNA: TGTGCCAGCAGCCAAGATAGGGGTCCCGTCTGGGAGCTGTTTTTT.

The chain recombines TRBV6-1 with TRBJ2-3; the D gene is possibly TRBD2 (6 bases). Trimming stripped 2 bases from V and 3 bases from J, with 15 bases between. In germline, CDR1 is MNHNS, CDR2 SASEGT. This CDR3 has 16 amino acids. The CDR3 DNA follows: TGTGCCAGCAGTGAATCGGAGGGATCGGAAACAGATACGCAGTATTTT. Translated, it gives CASSESEGSETDTQYF.

This clone was found a few times. The J gene is TRBJ2-5, the V gene TRBV6-5; 7 bases are shared with TRBD1. The CDR3 is 13 amino acids. The V segment lost 4 bases and the J segment 4 bases; nucleotides outside the gene matches: 3. CDR1 and CDR2 from the germline V gene are MNHEY and SVGAGI. The CDR3 DNA sequence: TGTGCCAGCAGTTCCGGGACAGTAGAGACCCAGTACTTC. Protein product: CASSSGTVETQYF.

The gene calls are TRBV19 and TRBJ2-4, with TRBD2 matching over 14 bases. Germline loops: CDR1 LNHDA, CDR2 SQIVND (reference sequence). Trimming removed 7 bases from V and 2 bases from J; junction bases left unmatched: 16. The CDR3 spans 20 residues. CDR3 DNA sequence: TGTGCCAGTATACCCAATTCGGGACTAGCGGGAGTCCGGACCAAAAACATTCAGTACTTC. This codes for CASIPNSGLAGVRTKNIQYF.

The chain links TRBV5-1 to TRBJ1-2; D is perhaps TRBD1 (6 bases). This CDR3 contains 14 residues. The germline CDR1 and CDR2 sequences are SGHRS and YFSETQ. V lost 0 bases, J lost 3 bases, and 9 bases lay in between. CDR3 DNA: TGCGCCAGCAGCTTGGCAAACAGGGACTATGGCTACACCTTC. Its protein product is CASSLANRDYGYTF.

The chain links TRBV7-8 to TRBJ2-3; weak D call: TRBD1 (5 bases). CDR1 is SGHVS, CDR2 FQNEAQ, per germline. Trimming removed 5 bases from V and 0 bases from J, with 12 bases in between. The CDR3 has 15 amino acids. CDR3 DNA sequence: TGTGCCAGCAGCCACCTGACAGTTAGCACAGATACGCAGTATTTT. Translation gives CASSHLTVSTDTQYF.

The chain is built from TRBV19 and TRBJ2-1; 9 bases are a match to TRBD1. Germline-derived CDR1 and CDR2 are LNHDA and SQIVND (reference sequence). The CDR3 spans 13 residues. Trimming took 7 bases from V and 8 from J; bases not matched to a gene: 6. CDR3 sequence reads: CASTQQGADEQFF. CDR3 sequence (DNA): TGTGCCAGTACCCAACAGGGGGCGGATGAGCAGTTCTTC.

The chain joins TRBV7-2 to TRBJ2-1; D is perhaps TRBD1 (6 bases). This CDR3 has 15 amino acids. Germline values: CDR1 SGHTA, CDR2 FQGNSA. The V end was cut by 1 base, the J end by 6 bases, with 13 bases between. Here the CDR3 reads CASSLGGHILNEQFF. CDR3 in DNA: TGTGCCAGCAGCTTAGGGGGGCACATACTCAATGAGCAGTTCTTC.

This clone appeared a few times. This rearrangement joins TRBV6-5 to TRBJ1-1; 7 bases agree with TRBD1. The CDR3 covers 13 residues. V trimming: 5 bases; J trimming: 7 bases; junction bases outside the gene matches: 7. Looked up from germline, CDR1 is MNHEY and CDR2 is SVGAGI. The CDR3 coding sequence is TGTGCCAGCAGTCCTTACAGGGGAGGTGAAGCTTTCTTT. Translation: CASSPYRGGEAFF.

J is TRBJ1-2 and V is TRBV6-1; TRBD1 is a possible D gene (5 bases). Per the germline V gene, CDR1 is MNHNS and CDR2 is SASEGT. V lost 3 bases and J 3 bases, leaving 8 bases between the germline ends. The CDR3 spans 13 residues. The DNA of the CDR3 is TGTGCCAGCAGTGATCGGGGGGACTATGGCTACACCTTC. As protein: CASSDRGDYGYTF.

This clone was counted a single time. J is TRBJ1-2 and V is TRBV7-2; tentatively, D is TRBD1 (5 bases). CDR3 length: 14 amino acids. V lost 1 base, J lost 3 bases, and 9 bases lay in between. Germline CDR1 is SGHTA and CDR2 is FQGNSA. The CDR3 region is CASSLEGADYGYTF. The CDR3 DNA reads TGTGCCAGCAGCTTAGAAGGGGCGGACTATGGCTACACCTTC.

The chain carries TRBV5-1 and TRBJ1-3; D perhaps matches TRBD1 (6 bases). V shed 2 bases and J shed 2 bases, with 14 bases lying between them. This CDR3 is 16 amino acids long. CDR1 SGHRS and CDR2 YFSETQ come from the germline V gene. For the CDR3, the DNA is TGCGCCAGCAGCTTCACCGGACAGATGACTGGAAACACCATATATTTT. It specifies CASSFTGQMTGNTIYF. Filled out from reference TRBV5-1 and TRBJ1-3, the complete variable domain reads KAGVTQTPRYLIKTRGQQVTLSCSPISGHRSVSWYQQTPGQGLQFLFEYFSETQRNKGNFPGRFSGRQFSNSRSEMNVSTLELGDSALYLCASSFTGQMTGNTIYFGEGSWLTVV.

This clone was seen a few times. The CDR3 is CASSVGQVGNEQFF. The CDR3 nucleotides are TGTGCCAGCAGCGTAGGACAGGTAGGCAATGAGCAGTTCTTC. The gene calls are TRBV9 and TRBJ2-1; D might be TRBD1 (6 bases). The CDR3 sequence is 14 residues long. Trimming stripped 0 bases from V and 6 bases from J, with 10 bases between. In germline, CDR1 is SGDLS, CDR2 YYNGEE.

The chain employs TRBV6-6 and TRBJ2-7; 10 nucleotides align to TRBD1. The V segment lost 5 bases and the J segment 2 bases; nucleotides outside the gene matches: 6. This CDR3 has 15 amino acids. Germline loops: CDR1 MNHNY, CDR2 SVGAGI (reference sequence). CDR3 protein: CASSPRQGAAYEQYF. As DNA, the CDR3 is TGTGCCAGCAGTCCCCGACAGGGGGCAGCCTACGAGCAGTACTTC.

The chain links TRBV5-1 to TRBJ1-6, with D perhaps TRBD1 (6 bases). Looked up from germline, CDR1 is SGHRS and CDR2 is YFSETQ. This CDR3 contains 15 residues. Trimming left V 4 bases short and J 7 bases short, with 15 bases between. The CDR3 DNA follows: TGCGCCAGCAGCACCCACGGGGGGCCGAATTCACCCCTCCACTTT. Translating gives CASSTHGGPNSPLHF.

This clone appeared a few times. The rearrangement uses TRBV9 and TRBJ1-1; TRBD1 matches 8 bases. The CDR3 extends over 14 amino acids. From germline, CDR1 is SGDLS and CDR2 YYNGEE. Germline trimming cut 4 bases from V and 4 bases from J; bases unmatched to any gene: 6. In DNA, the CDR3 is TGTGCCAGCAGCCCGAACACAGGGGGCACTGAAGCTTTCTTT. It translates to CASSPNTGGTEAFF.

The chain combines TRBV2 with TRBJ1-1; D unresolved. The CDR3 extends over 12 amino acids. CDR1 and CDR2 (germline): SNHLY, FYNNEI. Trimming took off 7 bases at V and 4 bases at J, with 10 bases between the two ends. CDR3 sequence reads: CASTVLITEAFF. CDR3 nucleotides: TGTGCCAGCACTGTGTTAATCACTGAAGCTTTCTTT.

This chain links TRBV13 with TRBJ1-6; D not resolved. Germline V lookup: CDR1 PRHDT, CDR2 FYEKMQ (reference sequence). V was trimmed by 5 bases and J by 0 bases, leaving 8 bases between them. The CDR3 contains 15 residues. DNA for the CDR3: TGTGCCAGCAGCCAATCGCGCTCCTATAATTCACCCCTCCACTTT. This codes for CASSQSRSYNSPLHF.

The J gene is TRBJ2-1, the V gene TRBV18; D gene uncertain. The germline V gene encodes CDR1 KGHSH and CDR2 LQKENI. Trimming removed 0 bases from V and 7 bases from J, with 7 bases in between. This CDR3 is built from 13 residues. The chain's CDR3 is CASSPPERNEQFF. In nucleotides, the CDR3 is TGTGCCAGCTCACCACCGGAGAGGAATGAGCAGTTCTTC.

This chain links TRBV5-1 with TRBJ1-2; 9 bases line up with TRBD1. The germline CDR1 and CDR2 sequences are SGHRS and YFSETQ. CDR3 size: 14 residues. J gave up 8 bases and V 1 base, and 6 bases lay outside the gene matches. The CDR3 coding sequence is TGCGCCAGCAGCTTGCAACAGGGGGCGTCGGGCTACACCTTC. It translates to CASSLQQGASGYTF.

The rearrangement uses TRBV24-1 and TRBJ2-3; the match to TRBD2 covers 7 bases. The CDR3 extends over 12 amino acids. Germline trimming cut 12 bases from V and 2 bases from J; bases unmatched to any gene: 4. The germline V gene has CDR1 KGHDR and CDR2 SFDVKD. CDR3 protein: CASRGDTDTQYF. The DNA of the CDR3 is TGTGCCTCCCGGGGGGACACAGATACGCAGTATTTT.

The chain links TRBV11-2 to TRBJ2-7; tentatively, D is TRBD2 (5 bases). Germline CDR1 SGHAT, CDR2 FQNNGV. This CDR3 has 18 residues. V lost 5 bases and J lost 3, with 26 bases in between. The CDR3 spells CASSITGSGVGKDYEQYF. The CDR3 coding sequence is TGTGCCAGCAGCATTACCGGGTCCGGGGTAGGAAAGGACTACGAGCAGTACTTC.

The rearrangement joins TRBV7-2 to TRBJ1-5; D unresolved. The germline V gene encodes CDR1 SGHTA and CDR2 FQGNSA. This CDR3 region has 14 residues. Trimming took off 5 bases at V and 2 bases at J, with 10 bases between the two ends. CDR3 in amino acids: CASSPEGGNQPQHF. As DNA, the CDR3 is TGTGCCAGCAGCCCTGAGGGCGGCAATCAGCCCCAGCATTTT.